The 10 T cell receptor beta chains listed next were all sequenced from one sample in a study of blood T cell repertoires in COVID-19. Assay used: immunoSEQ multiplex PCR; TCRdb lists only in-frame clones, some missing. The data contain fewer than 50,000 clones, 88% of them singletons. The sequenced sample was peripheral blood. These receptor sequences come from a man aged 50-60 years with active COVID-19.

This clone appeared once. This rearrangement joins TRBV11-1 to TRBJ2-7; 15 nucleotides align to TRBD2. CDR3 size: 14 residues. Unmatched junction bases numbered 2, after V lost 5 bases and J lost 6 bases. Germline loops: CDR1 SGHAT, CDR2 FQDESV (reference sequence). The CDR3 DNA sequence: TGTGCCAGCAGCGAGGGACTAGCGGGAGGCGAGCAGTACTTC. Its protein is CASSEGLAGGEQYF.

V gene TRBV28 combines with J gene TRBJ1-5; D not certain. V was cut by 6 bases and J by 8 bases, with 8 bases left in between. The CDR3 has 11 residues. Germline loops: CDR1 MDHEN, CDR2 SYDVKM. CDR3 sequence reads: CASSSSKPQHF. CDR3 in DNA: TGTGCCAGCAGCTCCAGTAAGCCCCAGCATTTT.

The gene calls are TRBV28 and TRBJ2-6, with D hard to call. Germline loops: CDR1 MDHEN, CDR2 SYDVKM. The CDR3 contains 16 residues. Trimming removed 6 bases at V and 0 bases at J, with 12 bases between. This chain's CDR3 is CASSDHQDSGANVLTF. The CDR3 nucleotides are TGTGCCAGCAGCGATCACCAGGACTCTGGGGCCAACGTCCTGACTTTC.

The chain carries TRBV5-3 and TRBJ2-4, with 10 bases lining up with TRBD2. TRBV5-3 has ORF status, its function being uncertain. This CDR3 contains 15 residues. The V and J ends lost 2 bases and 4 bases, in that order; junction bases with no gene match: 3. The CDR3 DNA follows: TGTGCCAGAAGCTTCCGGGGACTAGCGAAAAACATTCAGTACTTC. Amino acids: CARSFRGLAKNIQYF.

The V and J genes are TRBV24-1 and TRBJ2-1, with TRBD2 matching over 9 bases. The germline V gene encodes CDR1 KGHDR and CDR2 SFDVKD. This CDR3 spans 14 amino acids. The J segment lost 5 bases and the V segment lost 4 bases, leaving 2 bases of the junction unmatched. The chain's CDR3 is CATSDRLADNEQFF. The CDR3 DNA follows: TGTGCCACCAGTGACCGACTAGCGGACAATGAGCAGTTCTTC.

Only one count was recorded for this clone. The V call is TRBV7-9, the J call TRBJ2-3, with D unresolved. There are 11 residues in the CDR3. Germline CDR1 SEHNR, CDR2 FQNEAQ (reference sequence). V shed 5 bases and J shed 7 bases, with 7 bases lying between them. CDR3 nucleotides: TGTGCCAGCAGCCAAGCGAATACGCAGTATTTT. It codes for CASSQANTQYF.

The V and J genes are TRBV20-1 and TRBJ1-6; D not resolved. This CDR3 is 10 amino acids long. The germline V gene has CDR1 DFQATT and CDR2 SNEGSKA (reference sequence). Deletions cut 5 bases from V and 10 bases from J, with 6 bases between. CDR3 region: CSAYSSPLHF. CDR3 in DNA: TGCAGTGCTTATTCGTCACCCCTCCACTTT.

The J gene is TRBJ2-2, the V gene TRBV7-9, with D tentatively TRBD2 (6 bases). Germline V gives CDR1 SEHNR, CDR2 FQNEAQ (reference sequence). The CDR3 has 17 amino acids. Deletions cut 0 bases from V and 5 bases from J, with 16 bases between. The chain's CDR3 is CASSLARGLEGTGELFF. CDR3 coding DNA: TGTGCCAGCAGCTTAGCGCGGGGACTCGAAGGAACCGGGGAGCTGTTTTTT.

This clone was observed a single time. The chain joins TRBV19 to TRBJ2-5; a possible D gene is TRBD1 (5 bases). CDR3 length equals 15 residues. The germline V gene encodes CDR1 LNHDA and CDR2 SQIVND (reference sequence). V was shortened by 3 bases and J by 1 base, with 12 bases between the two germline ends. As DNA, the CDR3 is TGTGCCAGTAGTATGGGGCCGGAAACCCAAGAGACCCAGTACTTC. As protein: CASSMGPETQETQYF.

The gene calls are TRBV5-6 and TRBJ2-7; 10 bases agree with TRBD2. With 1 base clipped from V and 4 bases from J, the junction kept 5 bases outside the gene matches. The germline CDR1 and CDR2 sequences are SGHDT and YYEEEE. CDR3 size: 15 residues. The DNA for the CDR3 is TGTGCCAGCAGCTTGTTATTAGCGGGAGGTTACGAGCAGTACTTC. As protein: CASSLLLAGGYEQYF.